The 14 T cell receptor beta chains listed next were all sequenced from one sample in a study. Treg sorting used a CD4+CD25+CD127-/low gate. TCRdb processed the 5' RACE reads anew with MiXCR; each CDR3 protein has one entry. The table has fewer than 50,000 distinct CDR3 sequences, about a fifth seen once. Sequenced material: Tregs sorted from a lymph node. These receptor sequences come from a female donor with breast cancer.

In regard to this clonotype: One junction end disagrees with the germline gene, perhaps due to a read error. The CDR3 loop is CAGSYLGQGYNEQFF. The DNA for the CDR3 is TGTGCCGGCAGTTACCTCGGACAGGGCTACAATGAGCAGTTCTTC. This chain uses TRBV6-6 with TRBJ2-1; TRBD1 agrees at 8 bases. CDR3 size: 15 residues. The V gene's germline CDR1 is MNHNY and CDR2 SVGAGI (reference sequence).

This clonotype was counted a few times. This CDR3 reads CASRIDDQTGNNSPLHF. The CDR3 DNA sequence: TGTGCCAGCAGGATAGATGACCAGACAGGGAATAATTCACCCCTCCACTTT. The V and J genes are TRBV6-6 and TRBJ1-6, with 7 bases that match TRBD1. V lost 6 bases and J lost 5; bases outside the gene matches: 13. This CDR3 has 17 residues. The germline V gene has CDR1 MNHNY and CDR2 SVGAGI (reference sequence).

In DNA form, the CDR3 reads TGTGCCAGCAGCTATGATGGGGGGGCAACCGGGGAGCTGTTTTTT. This encodes CASSYDGGATGELFF. This chain joins TRBV7-8 and TRBJ2-2; possible D gene TRBD2, 7 bases. CDR1 is SGHVS, CDR2 FQNEAQ, per germline. The CDR3 sequence is 15 residues long. Trimming took off 4 bases at V and 5 bases at J, with 14 bases between the two ends. The full variable domain, in which reference TRBV7-8 and TRBJ2-2 provide the parts outside the CDR3, is GAGVSQSPRYKVAKRGQDVALRCDPISGHVSLFWYQQALGQGPEFLTYFQNEAQLDKSGLPSDRFFAERPEGSVSTLKIQRTQQEDSAVYLCASSYDGGATGELFFGEGSRLTVL.

The CDR3 protein is CASSFSSRTDTQYF. CDR3 bases: TGTGCCAGCAGCTTTTCCTCGCGAACAGATACGCAGTATTTT. This chain uses TRBV5-6 with TRBJ2-3, with D unresolved. The CDR3 runs 14 residues. In germline, CDR1 is SGHDT, CDR2 YYEEEE. V shed 2 bases and J shed 3 bases, with 10 bases lying between them.

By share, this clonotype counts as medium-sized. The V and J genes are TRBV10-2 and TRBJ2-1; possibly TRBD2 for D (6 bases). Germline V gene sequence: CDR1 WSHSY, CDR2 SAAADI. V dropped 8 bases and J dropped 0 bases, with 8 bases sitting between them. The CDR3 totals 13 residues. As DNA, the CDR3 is TGCGCCAGCCGCGGGACCTCCTACAATGAGCAGTTCTTC. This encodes CASRGTSYNEQFF.

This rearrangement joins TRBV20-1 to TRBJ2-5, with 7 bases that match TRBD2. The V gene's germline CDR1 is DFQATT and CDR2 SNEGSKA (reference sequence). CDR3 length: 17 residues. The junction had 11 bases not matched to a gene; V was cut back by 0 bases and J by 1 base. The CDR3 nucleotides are TGCAGTGCTAGAGACCTCGTACGCGGGGGTCCCCAAGAGACCCAGTACTTC. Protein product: CSARDLVRGGPQETQYF.

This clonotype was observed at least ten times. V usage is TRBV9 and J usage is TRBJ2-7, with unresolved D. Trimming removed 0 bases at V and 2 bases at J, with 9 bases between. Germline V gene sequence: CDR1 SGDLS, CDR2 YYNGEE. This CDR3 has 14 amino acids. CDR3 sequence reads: CASSVGGDTYEQYF. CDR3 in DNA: TGTGCCAGCAGCGTAGGAGGCGATACCTACGAGCAGTACTTC.

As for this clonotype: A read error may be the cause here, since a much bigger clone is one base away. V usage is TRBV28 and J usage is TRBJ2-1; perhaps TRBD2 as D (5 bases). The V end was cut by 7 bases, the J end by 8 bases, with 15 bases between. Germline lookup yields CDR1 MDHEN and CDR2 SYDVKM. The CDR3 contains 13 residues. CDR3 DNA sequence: TGTGCCAGCATCAACCGAGGGAACTATGAGCAGTTCTTC. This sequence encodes CASINRGNYEQFF.

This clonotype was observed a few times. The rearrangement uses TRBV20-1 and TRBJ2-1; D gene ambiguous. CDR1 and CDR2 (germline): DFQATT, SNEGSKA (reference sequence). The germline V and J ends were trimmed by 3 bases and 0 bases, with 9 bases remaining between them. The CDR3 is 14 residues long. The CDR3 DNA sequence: TGCAGTGCTAGCGACCCCGGCTCCTACAATGAGCAGTTCTTC. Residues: CSASDPGSYNEQFF.

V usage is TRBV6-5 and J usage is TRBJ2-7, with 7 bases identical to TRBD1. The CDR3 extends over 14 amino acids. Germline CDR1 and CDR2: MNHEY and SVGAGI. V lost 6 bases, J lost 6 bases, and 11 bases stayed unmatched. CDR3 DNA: TGTGCCAGCAGACCGACGGGACAGTTGGGCGAGCAGTACTTC. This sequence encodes CASRPTGQLGEQYF.

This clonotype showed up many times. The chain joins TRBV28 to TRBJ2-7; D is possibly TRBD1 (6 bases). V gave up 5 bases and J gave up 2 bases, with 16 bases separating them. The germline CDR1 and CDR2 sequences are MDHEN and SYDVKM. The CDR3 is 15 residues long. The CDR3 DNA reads TGTGCCAGCAGTCGATCCCGCGCAGGGGCCTACGAGCAGTACTTC. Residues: CASSRSRAGAYEQYF.

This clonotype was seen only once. CDR3 nucleotides: TGTGCCAGCAGTCACAGGACAGGGGGCTTGTCTGGCTACACCTTC. Residues: CASSHRTGGLSGYTF. The rearrangement uses TRBV5-6 and TRBJ1-2; 11 bases line up with TRBD1. From germline, CDR1 is SGHDT and CDR2 YYEEEE. J lost 7 bases, V lost 5 bases, and 10 bases had no gene match. CDR3 length: 15 amino acids.

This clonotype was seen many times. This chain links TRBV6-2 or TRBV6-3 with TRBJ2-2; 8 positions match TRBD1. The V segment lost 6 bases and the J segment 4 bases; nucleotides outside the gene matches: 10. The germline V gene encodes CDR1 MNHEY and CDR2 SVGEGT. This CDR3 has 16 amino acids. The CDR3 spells CASSLNQGAATGELFF. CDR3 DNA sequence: TGTGCCAGCAGCCTCAACCAGGGGGCGGCCACCGGGGAGCTGTTTTTT.

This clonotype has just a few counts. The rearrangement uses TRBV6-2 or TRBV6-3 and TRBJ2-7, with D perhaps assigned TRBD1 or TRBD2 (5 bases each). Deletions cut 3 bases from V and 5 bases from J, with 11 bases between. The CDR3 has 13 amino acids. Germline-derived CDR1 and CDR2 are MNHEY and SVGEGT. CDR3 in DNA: TGTGCCAGCAGTTATGTGGGGGTTGACGAGCAGTACTTC. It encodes CASSYVGVDEQYF.